This T cell receptor (beta chain) is drawn from a study of neurological immune-mediated disorders. Findings and limits, study-wide: While HTLV-1-associated myelopathy showed the greatest TCR clonal expansion, multiple sclerosis showed the least, falling below healthy controls.

TCRdb re-called the 5' RACE reads through MiXCR, storing one row per CDR3 protein. Among 65,000 to 80,000 distinct CDR3 sequences listed, 15% to 20% were seen once. The CDR3 covers 14 residues. Trimming removed 6 bases from V and 9 bases from J; junction bases left unmatched: 7. Many counts were recorded for this clonotype. Its antigen is as yet unknown. The origin of this receptor is a woman in her forties in good health. This sequence joins TRBV12-3 or TRBV12-4 and TRBJ1-6; 8 nucleotides align to TRBD1. Sequencing was done on a sample of PBMCs. The CDR3 protein is CASRDRGWSSPLHF. CDR3 in DNA: TGTGCCAGCAGAGACAGGGGTTGGAGTTCACCCCTCCACTTT.